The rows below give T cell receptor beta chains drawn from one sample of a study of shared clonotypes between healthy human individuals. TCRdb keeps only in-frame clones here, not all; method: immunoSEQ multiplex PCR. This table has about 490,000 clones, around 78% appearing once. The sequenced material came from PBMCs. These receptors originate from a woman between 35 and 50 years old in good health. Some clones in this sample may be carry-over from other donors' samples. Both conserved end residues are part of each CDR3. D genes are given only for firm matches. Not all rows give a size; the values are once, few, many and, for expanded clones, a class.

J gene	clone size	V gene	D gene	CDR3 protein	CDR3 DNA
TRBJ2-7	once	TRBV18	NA	CASSRLGEASYEQYF	TGTGCCAGCTCACGGTTGGGGGAGGCCTCCTACGAGCAGTACTTC
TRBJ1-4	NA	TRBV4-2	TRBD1	CASSQDGGTASEKLFF	TGTGCCAGCAGCCAAGATGGTGGGACAGCGAGTGAAAAACTGTTTTTT
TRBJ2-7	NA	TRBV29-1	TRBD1	CSANGQGGYEQYF	TGCAGCGCAAACGGACAGGGGGGGTACGAGCAGTACTTC
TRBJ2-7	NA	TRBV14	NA	CASSQQQGLHYEQYF	TGTGCCAGCAGCCAACAACAGGGACTACACTACGAGCAGTACTTC
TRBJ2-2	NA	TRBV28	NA	CASSPPGELFF	TGTGCCAGCAGTCCCCCCGGGGAGCTGTTTTTT
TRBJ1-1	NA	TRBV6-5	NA	CASSYRPAQTEAFF	TGTGCCAGCAGCTACAGGCCCGCCCAAACTGAAGCTTTCTTT
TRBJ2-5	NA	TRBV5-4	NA	CASSPSGTQFQETQYF	TGTGCCAGCAGCCCATCCGGGACACAGTTCCAAGAGACCCAGTACTTC
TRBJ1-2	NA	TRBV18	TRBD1	CASSPLQGAGGYTF	TGTGCCAGCTCACCTTTACAGGGGGCTGGAGGCTACACCTTC
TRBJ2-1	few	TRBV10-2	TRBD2	CASSLAGDFNEQFF	TGCGCCAGCAGTTTAGCGGGAGACTTCAATGAGCAGTTCTTC
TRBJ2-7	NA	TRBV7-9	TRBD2	CASSLRGGDEQYF	TGTGCCAGCAGCCTACGGGGGGGCGACGAGCAGTACTTC
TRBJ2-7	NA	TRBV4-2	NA	CASSQEGGRYEQYF	TGTGCCAGCAGCCAAGAGGGGGGACGGTACGAGCAGTACTTC
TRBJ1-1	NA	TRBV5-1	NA	CASSSSSVNTEASF	TGCGCCAGCAGCTCTAGTTCAGTGAACACTGAAGCTTCCTTT
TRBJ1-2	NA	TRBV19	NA	CASSMSGYGYTF	TGTGCCAGTAGTATGTCTGGCTATGGCTACACCTTC
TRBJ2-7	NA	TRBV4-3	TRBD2	CASSQDRTGTSGRRDEQYF	TGCGCCAGCAGCCAGGATAGAACCGGGACTAGCGGGAGGAGGGACGAGCAGTACTTC
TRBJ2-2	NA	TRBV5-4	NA	CASKGQNTGKLFF	TGTGCCAGCAAAGGGCAAAACACCGGGAAGCTGTTTTTT
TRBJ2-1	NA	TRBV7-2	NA	CASSLRRGGFCNEQFF	TGTGCCAGCAGCTTACGCAGGGGGGGTTTCTGCAATGAGCAGTTCTTC
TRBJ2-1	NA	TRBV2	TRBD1	CASSAGQGAYNEQFF	TGTGCCAGCAGTGCGGGACAGGGGGCCTACAATGAGCAGTTCTTC
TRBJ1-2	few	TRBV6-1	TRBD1	CASSGGQGANGYTF	TGTGCCAGCAGTGGGGGACAGGGGGCAAATGGCTACACCTTC
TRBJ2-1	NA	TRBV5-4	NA	CASSFLGPGEPDDNEQFF	TGTGCCAGCAGCTTTTTGGGACCCGGCGAGCCCGACGACAATGAGCAGTTCTTC
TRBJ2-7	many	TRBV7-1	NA	CASSFLRYSPYEQYF	TGTGCCAGCAGTTTCCTCCGCTACTCACCCTACGAGCAGTACTTC
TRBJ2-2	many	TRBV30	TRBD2	CASLRLAGTGELFF	TGTGCCTCCCTCCGACTAGCGGGAACCGGGGAGCTGTTTTTT
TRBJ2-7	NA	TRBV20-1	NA	CSAMNSYEQYF	TGCAGTGCTATGAACTCCTACGAGCAGTACTTC
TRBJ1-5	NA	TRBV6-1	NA	CASSPEGGWGQPQHF	TGTGCCAGCAGCCCAGAGGGGGGCTGGGGTCAGCCCCAGCATTTT
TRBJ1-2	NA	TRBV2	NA	CASSGRVGYTF	TGTGCCAGCAGTGGAAGGGTTGGCTACACCTTC
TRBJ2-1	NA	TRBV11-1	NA	CASTLGALSSYNEQFF	TGTGCCAGCACCTTAGGAGCCCTTAGCTCCTACAATGAGCAGTTCTTC
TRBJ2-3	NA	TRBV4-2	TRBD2	CASSQVTSEDTDTQYF	TGTGCCAGCAGCCAGGTGACTAGCGAGGACACAGATACGCAGTATTTT
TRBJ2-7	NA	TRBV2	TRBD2	CASSLTSGSHEQYF	TGTGCCAGCTCGCTCACTAGCGGGAGCCACGAGCAGTACTTC
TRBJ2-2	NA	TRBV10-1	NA	CASSESRPGELFF	TGCGCCAGCAGTGAGTCTCGACCCGGGGAGCTGTTTTTT
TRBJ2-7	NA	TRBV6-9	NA	CASTSLGPYHPREYF	TGTGCCAGCACCTCCCTGGGACCTTACCACCCCCGGGAGTACTTC
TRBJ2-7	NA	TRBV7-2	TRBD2	CASSLVVTSWEQYF	TGTGCCAGCAGCTTAGTTGTGACTAGCTGGGAGCAGTACTTC
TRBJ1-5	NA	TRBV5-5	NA	CASSLGVGRGNQPQHF	TGTGCCAGCAGCTTGGGGGTAGGACGTGGCAATCAGCCCCAGCATTTT
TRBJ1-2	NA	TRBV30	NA	CAWSVGQGYTF	TGTGCCTGGAGTGTTGGGCAGGGCTACACCTTC
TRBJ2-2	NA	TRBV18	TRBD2	CASSPPTAGLPGELFF	TGTGCCAGCTCACCACCCACAGCGGGACTCCCCGGGGAGCTGTTTTTT
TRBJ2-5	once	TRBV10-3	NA	CAISAQQETQYF	TGTGCTATCAGTGCTCAGCAAGAGACCCAGTACTTC
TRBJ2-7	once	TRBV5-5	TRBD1	CASSFRTGLYEQYF	TGTGCCAGCAGCTTCCGGACAGGGTTGTACGAGCAGTACTTC
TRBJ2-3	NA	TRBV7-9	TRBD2	CASSWGTSGSTDTQYF	TGTGCCAGCAGCTGGGGGACTAGCGGGAGCACAGATACGCAGTATTTT
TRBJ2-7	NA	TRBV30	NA	CAWRSVPGSGSYEQYF	TGTGCCTGGAGAAGCGTTCCGGGGTCAGGATCCTACGAGCAGTACTTC
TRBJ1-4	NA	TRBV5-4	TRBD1	CASSSRGEKLFF	TGTGCCAGCAGCTCCAGGGGGGAAAAACTGTTTTTT
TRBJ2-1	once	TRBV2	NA	CASSEGTVSYNEQFF	TGTGCCAGCAGTGAAGGGACGGTCTCCTACAATGAGCAGTTCTTC
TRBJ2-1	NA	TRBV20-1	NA	CSPRVGIEQFF	TGCAGCCCTCGGGTAGGAATTGAGCAGTTCTTC
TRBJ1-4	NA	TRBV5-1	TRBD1	CASSLASAGGGEKLFF	TGCGCCAGCAGCTTGGCCTCGGCAGGGGGCGGTGAAAAACTGTTTTTT
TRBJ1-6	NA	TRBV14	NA	CASSPNRGYSPLHF	TGTGCCAGCAGCCCGAATAGAGGGTATTCACCCCTCCACTTT
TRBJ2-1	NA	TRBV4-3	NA	CASSQERSNEQFF	TGCGCCAGCAGCCAAGAGAGAAGCAATGAGCAGTTCTTC
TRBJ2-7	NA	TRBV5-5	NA	CASSRMGNSYEQYF	TGTGCCAGCAGCCGGATGGGGAACTCCTACGAGCAGTACTTC
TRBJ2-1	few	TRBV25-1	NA	CASSEFRGYEFF	TGTGCCAGCAGTGAATTTAGAGGGTATGAGTTCTTC
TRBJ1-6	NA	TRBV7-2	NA	CASSFLAESSYNSPLHF	TGTGCCAGCAGCTTTCTAGCGGAAAGCTCCTATAATTCACCCCTCCACTTT
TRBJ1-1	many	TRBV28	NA	CASVGEERGEAFF	TGTGCCAGCGTCGGTGAGGAAAGGGGTGAAGCTTTCTTT
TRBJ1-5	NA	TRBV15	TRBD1	CATSRIGQGLQPQHF	TGTGCCACCAGTCGAATAGGACAGGGATTACAGCCCCAGCATTTT
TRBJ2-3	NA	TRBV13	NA	CASSQKDLTDTQYF	TGTGCCAGCAGCCAGAAAGATCTCACAGATACGCAGTATTTT
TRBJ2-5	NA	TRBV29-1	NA	CSVVIDPGQETQYF	TGCAGCGTTGTAATTGATCCAGGGCAAGAGACCCAGTACTTC
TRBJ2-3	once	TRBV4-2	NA	CASSQDRGVLGTQYF	TGTGCCAGCAGCCAAGATCGTGGAGTCCTAGGTACGCAGTATTTT
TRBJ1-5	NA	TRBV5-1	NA	CASSFESNQPQHF	TGCGCCAGCAGCTTTGAGAGCAATCAGCCCCAGCATTTT
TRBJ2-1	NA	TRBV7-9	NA	CASSFAGLTYNEQFF	TGTGCCAGCAGCTTCGCGGGCCTAACCTACAATGAGCAGTTCTTC